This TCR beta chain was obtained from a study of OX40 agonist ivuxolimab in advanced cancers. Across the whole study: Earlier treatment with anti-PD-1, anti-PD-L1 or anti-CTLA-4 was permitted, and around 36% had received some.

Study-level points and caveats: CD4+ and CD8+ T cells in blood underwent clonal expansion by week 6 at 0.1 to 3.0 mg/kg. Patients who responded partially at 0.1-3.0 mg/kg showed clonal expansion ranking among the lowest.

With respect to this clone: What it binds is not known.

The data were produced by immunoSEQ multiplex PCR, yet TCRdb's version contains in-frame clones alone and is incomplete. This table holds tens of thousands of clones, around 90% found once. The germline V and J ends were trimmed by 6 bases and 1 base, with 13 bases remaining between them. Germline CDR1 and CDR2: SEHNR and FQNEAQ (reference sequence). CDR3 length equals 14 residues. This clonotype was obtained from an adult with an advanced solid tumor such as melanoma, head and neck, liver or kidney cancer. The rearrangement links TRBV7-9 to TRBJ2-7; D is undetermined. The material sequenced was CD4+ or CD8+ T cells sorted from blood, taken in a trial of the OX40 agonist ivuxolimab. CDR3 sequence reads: CASRPGYASYEQYF. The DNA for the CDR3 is TGTGCCAGCAGGCCCGGATACGCTTCCTACGAGCAGTACTTC.